This T cell receptor (beta chain) was observed in a study of a mutant IDH1 vaccine in newly diagnosed glioma (TCRdb year 2021). The study in broad terms: Vaccination was initiated 4-6 weeks after radiotherapy alone, or concurrently with temozolomide cycles in the chemotherapy-containing groups. Before enrollment, most patients had been given radiochemotherapy with temozolomide as standard therapy, while the rest had received either radiotherapy alone or temozolomide alone. Of the approximately 30 treated patients, approximately 62% were male and around 40% were female, and a mean age of around 40 years was recorded. For exploratory analyses, longitudinal TCRB deep sequencing was carried out in some 25 treated patients wherever samples were available. Peripheral blood was drawn at six visits: V03 (baseline), V05, V07, V10, V12 and V13. Visit V12 was the week-35 safety follow-up and visit V13 was the week-47 end of study. What the authors observed across the whole study: Immune responses induced by the vaccine were seen in approximately 93% of patients across multiple MHC alleles. Pseudoprogression appeared unrelated to alterations in the top peripheral T cell clonotypes detected by TCRB sequencing. It was noted by the authors that analyses of patient blood samples could not be reproduced owing to sample limitations. PBMC samples for TCRB deep sequencing were selected based on availability.

Inclusive of the bounding cysteine and phenylalanine, the CDR3 is 14 residues long. Only the CDR3 part of the read is kept: 42 bases, read in frame from the first base. Per the germline V gene (reference sequence), SGHNT is the CDR1 and YYREEE is the CDR2. V lost 4 bases and J lost 13 bases, and the count of bases not matched to a germline gene is 13. Points on this clone: Its antigen is still unknown. Qualities for individual bases were not recorded, and no much larger clone is one base off.

Libraries came from the immunoSEQ multiplex PCR assay. Rearranged TCR beta chain sequences were amplified using the hsTCRB Kit according to the manufacturer's protocol. An Illumina MiSeq was used to sequence the TCRB libraries. The paper's processing steps were these. The kit vendor's proprietary platform handled demultiplexing, trimming and gene mapping. TCRdb holds this immuneACCESS table with in-frame rearrangements only. Some clones are missing; in checked studies, unresolved V genes explain under half, and the rest has no known cause. Clonal size and the V and J genes are those of that table, whereas D and trimming came from the DNA. Present in this sample are tens of thousands of clones, roughly 84% of which were seen just once. The ten largest clones represent roughly 4.5% of the sample. The time point label on this specimen signifies: week 35, safety follow-up. Each vaccine dose, consisting of 300 ug of a 20-mer mutant IDH1 peptide in Montanide, was administered subcutaneously with topical imiquimod. Eight vaccinations were administered to patients in weeks 1, 3, 5, 7, 11, 15, 19 and 23, corresponding to visits V03 through V10. All donors had newly diagnosed IDH1-mutant astrocytomas of WHO grade 3 or 4 that showed loss of nuclear ATRX. The samples were drawn from NOA16, a multicentre, single-arm, open-label phase I trial in Germany that tested a mutant IDH1 peptide vaccine in humans for the first time. Genomic DNA for TCRB sequencing was isolated from EDTA blood with the DNeasy Blood and Tissue Kit.

The source was PBMCs, collected from a glioma patient whose treatment included an IDH1 peptide vaccine. The sequence joins TRBV5-4 to TRBJ2-3; TRBD1 matches 9 bases in the middle. The TCR was taken from a man aged 25 to 40 with glioma. The nucleotide sequence is given as TGTGCCAGCAGCCTGGAACGGTCAGACAGGGGGGAGTATTTT. Its protein is CASSLERSDRGEYF. With the portions outside the CDR3 filled from the reference TRBV5-4 and TRBJ2-3 genes, the complete variable region becomes ETGVTQSPTHLIKTRGQQVTLRCSSQSGHNTVSWYQQALGQGPQFIFQYYREEENGRGNFPPRFSGLQFPNYSSELNVNALELDDSALYLCASSLERSDRGEYFGPGTRLTVL.